A selection of T cell receptor beta chains follows, all from one sample in a study of blood T cells in healthy people across ages. Each CDR3 protein gets one entry after TCRdb re-called the 5' RACE reads with MiXCR. Counted here are about 630,000 distinct CDR3 sequences, 20% to 25% occurring once; the ten biggest clones make up 3.5% to 4%. The sequenced sample consisted of blood. These receptors all stem from a man in his 70s in good health. Both conserved end residues are part of each CDR3. D genes are given only for firm matches. Some rows mark clone size as missing; the rest say once, few, many or name a class of expanded clone.

>TRBV5-1|.|many|TRBJ1-4
CASSLGAMQRNEKLFF
TGCGCCAGCAGCTTGGGGGCCATGCAACGGAATGAAAAACTGTTTTTT
>TRBV9|.|few|TRBJ2-7
CASSVATGSSYEQYF
TGTGCCAGCAGCGTGGCGACAGGATCCTCCTACGAGCAGTACTTC
>TRBV20-1|TRBD2|.|TRBJ2-7
CSARDPASGPYEQYF
TGCAGTGCTAGAGATCCGGCTAGCGGGCCTTACGAGCAGTACTTC
>TRBV7-9|.|few|TRBJ2-5
CASSFEVSQETQYF
TGTGCCAGCAGCTTTGAAGTCAGCCAAGAGACCCAGTACTTC
>TRBV12-3/TRBV12-4|.|few|TRBJ2-5
CASSLKRYQETQYF
TGTGCCAGCAGCCTCAAGCGGTACCAAGAGACCCAGTACTTC
>TRBV10-3|TRBD1|few|TRBJ1-4
CAISERDREQLFF
TGTGCCATCAGTGAGCGGGACAGGGAACAACTGTTTTTT
>TRBV28|TRBD2|many|TRBJ2-7
CASSATSGRAYEQYF
TGTGCCAGCAGTGCGACTAGCGGGAGAGCCTACGAGCAGTACTTC
>TRBV7-9|.|.|TRBJ1-2
CASSFQGDGGYTF
TGTGCCAGCAGCTTTCAGGGCGATGGAGGCTACACCTTC
>TRBV10-3|.|.|TRBJ1-2
CAISDGGYGYTF
TGTGCCATCAGTGACGGCGGTTATGGCTACACCTTC
>TRBV7-2|.|.|TRBJ2-7
CASSLRRNSYEQYF
TGTGCCAGCAGCTTAAGGAGGAATTCCTACGAGCAGTACTTC
>TRBV6-6|.|.|TRBJ2-1
CASSYGGRSYNEQFF
TGTGCCAGCAGTTATGGGGGCCGTTCCTACAATGAGCAGTTCTTC
>TRBV2|TRBD2|.|TRBJ2-5
CASSVIAGAETQYF
TGTGCCAGCAGTGTGATCGCGGGAGCGGAGACCCAGTACTTC